Below are 28 T cell receptor beta chains sequenced from a single sample in a study of shared clonotypes between healthy human individuals. Measured with immunoSEQ multiplex PCR; TCRdb has only the in-frame clones, and not every one. This table holds about 470,000 clones, roughly 77% found once. Sequenced: PBMCs. These receptors were obtained from a middle-aged woman in good health. Some clones in this sample may be carry-over from other donors' samples.

This chain joins TRBV5-1 and TRBJ2-5; 10 bases map to TRBD2. J lost 3 bases, V lost 6 bases, and 2 bases had no gene match. Per the germline V gene, CDR1 is SGHRS and CDR2 is YFSETQ. This CDR3 is built from 13 residues. CDR3 nucleotide sequence: TGCGCCAGCACGCTAGCGGGGGAAGAGACCCAGTACTTC. Translating it yields CASTLAGEETQYF.

The V gene is TRBV7-2, the J gene TRBJ1-5, with 9 bases matching TRBD1. V shed 5 bases, J shed 4 bases, and the junction held 3 bases outside the gene matches. Germline lookup yields CDR1 SGHTA and CDR2 FQGNSA. CDR3 size: 14 residues. The CDR3 region has the DNA TGTGCCAGCAGCCCTGGGACAGGGAATCAGCCCCAGCATTTT. It encodes CASSPGTGNQPQHF.

Within the sample, this clone is medium-sized. The sample holds other DNA sequences that translate to the same CDR3. The chain uses TRBV19 and TRBJ2-6; possible D gene TRBD1, 6 bases. The CDR3 covers 17 residues. Germline V gene lookup returns CDR1 LNHDA and CDR2 SQIVND (reference sequence). V shed 3 bases and J shed 0 bases, with 12 bases lying between them. The CDR3 here is CASSISGQTSGANVLTF. The CDR3 region has the DNA TGTGCCAGTAGTATTTCTGGACAGACCTCTGGGGCCAACGTCCTGACTTTC.

The V gene is TRBV11-1, the J gene TRBJ2-7; 10 bases fit TRBD2. This CDR3 is 14 amino acids long. Germline loops: CDR1 SGHAT, CDR2 FQDESV (reference sequence). The junction had 8 bases not matched to a gene; V was cut back by 5 bases and J by 7 bases. The CDR3 nucleotides read TGTGCCAGCAGCACACCGGGACTAGCGAGTGAGCAGTACTTC. This translates into CASSTPGLASEQYF.

The chain recombines TRBV4-1 with TRBJ2-1; D might be TRBD2 (5 bases). The CDR3 has 13 amino acids. V gave up 0 bases and J gave up 11 bases, with 11 bases separating them. Germline CDR1 and CDR2: MGHRA and YSYEKL. Here the CDR3 DNA reads TGCGCCAGCAGCCAAGAACAAGCGGAGCAGCAGTTCTTC. Translating gives CASSQEQAEQQFF.

In its sample, this clone was seen a few times. V usage is TRBV11-3 and J usage is TRBJ1-1; a weak D match, TRBD1 (5 bases). The CDR3 loop spans 12 amino acids. Germline-derived CDR1 and CDR2 are SGHNT and YENEEA. Trimming removed 3 bases from V and 5 bases from J, with 7 bases in between. The CDR3 here is CASSFGGTEAFF. CDR3 in DNA: TGTGCCAGCAGCTTCGGGGGTACTGAAGCTTTCTTT.

The CDR3, as DNA: TGTGCCGCCGGGACAGGGACGTACACAGATACGCAGTATTTT. This codes for CAAGTGTYTDTQYF. V and J are TRBV10-3 and TRBJ2-3; TRBD1 matches 9 bases. The CDR3 is 14 residues long. CDR1 and CDR2 (germline): ENHRY, SYGVKD. V was pared by 11 bases and J by 2 bases, with 8 bases of the junction left unmatched.

The rearrangement links TRBV6-6 to TRBJ2-7; the D is unclear. The germline V gene encodes CDR1 MNHNY and CDR2 SVGAGI (reference sequence). V shed 0 bases and J shed 5 bases, with 8 bases lying between them. The CDR3 spans 13 residues. The CDR3 is CASSYSQWDEQYF. As DNA, the CDR3 is TGTGCCAGCAGTTACTCTCAGTGGGACGAGCAGTACTTC.

The rearrangement links TRBV7-9 to TRBJ1-2; maybe TRBD1 (5 bases). V was cut by 1 base and J by 5 bases, with 14 bases left in between. Germline CDR1 SEHNR, CDR2 FQNEAQ (reference sequence). The CDR3 spans 15 residues. CDR3 DNA: TGTGCCAGCAGCTTAGAGGACACCCTTCGGTATGGCTACACCTTC. Its translation is CASSLEDTLRYGYTF.

The gene calls are TRBV10-3 and TRBJ2-3; TRBD2 aligns across 13 bases. Germline assignment: CDR1 ENHRY and CDR2 SYGVKD. The junction had 5 bases not matched to a gene; V was cut back by 5 bases and J by 3 bases. This CDR3 comprises 16 residues. This CDR3 reads CAISRRLAGGTDTQYF. Written as DNA, the CDR3 is TGTGCCATCAGTAGGCGACTAGCGGGAGGAACAGATACGCAGTATTTT.

J is TRBJ1-5 and V is TRBV19; the D gene is possibly TRBD1 (5 bases). The germline V gene has CDR1 LNHDA and CDR2 SQIVND (reference sequence). Deletions cut 3 bases from V and 1 base from J, with 10 bases between. The CDR3 totals 15 residues. This CDR3 reads CASSIMAGSNQPQHF. Here the CDR3 DNA reads TGTGCCAGTAGTATTATGGCAGGGAGCAATCAGCCCCAGCATTTT.

V gene TRBV6-4 combines with J gene TRBJ1-1; no clear D gene. CDR1 is MRHNA, CDR2 SNTAGT, per germline. The CDR3 length is 16 residues. V lost 2 bases and J lost 8, with 21 bases in between. The CDR3 reads CASSDPAPSAVPEAFF. In DNA, the CDR3 is TGTGCCAGCAGTGACCCGGCCCCGAGTGCGGTTCCCGAAGCTTTCTTT.

As for this clone: The same CDR3 arises from other DNA sequences in this sample as well. The V and J genes are TRBV7-2 and TRBJ2-7, with 10 bases that match TRBD1. Unmatched junction bases numbered 1, after V lost 5 bases and J lost 6 bases. Germline V gene lookup returns CDR1 SGHTA and CDR2 FQGNSA. This CDR3 is built from 12 residues. The CDR3 nucleotides are TGTGCCAGCAGCCGGACAGGGGGCGAGCAGTACTTC. Amino acids: CASSRTGGEQYF.

This clone was seen a handful of times. The chain employs TRBV30 and TRBJ2-5, with D perhaps given as TRBD1 or TRBD2 (5 bases each). The CDR3 totals 12 residues. V was trimmed by 5 bases and J by 5 bases, leaving 12 bases between them. Looked up from germline, CDR1 is GTSNPN and CDR2 is SVGIG (reference sequence). CDR3 amino acids: CAWEGREETQYF. DNA of the CDR3: TGTGCCTGGGAGGGCAGGGAGGAGACCCAGTACTTC.

Comments on this clone: One end of the junction does not line up with germline, which may come from a read error. The V gene is TRBV27, the J gene TRBJ1-1; 7 bases are shared with TRBD1. The CDR3 is 14 amino acids. Germline CDR1 MNHEY, CDR2 SMNVEV (reference sequence). CDR3 sequence: CASSFSTGNTEAFF. In DNA form, the CDR3 reads TGTGCCAGCAGTTTTTCGACAGGGAACACAGAAGCTTTCTTT.

CDR3 coding DNA: TGTGCCAGCAGCTTAGTTGTGTGGACCTATGGCTACACCTTC. Amino acids: CASSLVVWTYGYTF. V usage is TRBV7-2 and J usage is TRBJ1-2; D remains ambiguous. Germline V gives CDR1 SGHTA, CDR2 FQGNSA. V gave up 1 base and J gave up 4 bases, with 10 bases separating them. The CDR3 runs 14 residues.

The CDR3 spells CASSISAVSSYEQYF. CDR3 nucleotide sequence: TGTGCCAGTAGTATCTCGGCCGTCTCCTCCTACGAGCAGTACTTC. J is TRBJ2-7 and V is TRBV19; D not certain. The CDR3 has 15 amino acids. Germline-derived CDR1 and CDR2 are LNHDA and SQIVND (reference sequence). V dropped 3 bases and J dropped 0 bases, with 12 bases sitting between them.

The chain combines TRBV7-6 with TRBJ2-6; unclear D gene. There are 16 residues in the CDR3. Trimming took 5 bases from V and 0 from J, leaving 11 bases between them. Germline values: CDR1 SGHVS, CDR2 FNYEAQ. CDR3 residues: CASSPTRTSGANVLTF. CDR3 in DNA: TGTGCCAGCAGCCCAACAAGGACCTCTGGGGCCAACGTCCTGACTTTC. Looking up the rest from reference TRBV7-6 and TRBJ2-6 gives the full variable domain: GAGVSQSPRYKVTKRGQDVALRCDPISGHVSLYWYRQALGQGPEFLTYFNYEAQQDKSGLPNDRFSAERPEGSISTLTIQRTEQRDSAMYRCASSPTRTSGANVLTFGAGSRLTVL.

This clone has just a few counts. The chain couples TRBV2 to TRBJ2-2; 7 positions match TRBD2. The CDR3 totals 13 residues. CDR1 is SNHLY, CDR2 FYNNEI, per germline. V gave up 7 bases and J gave up 4 bases; unmatched junction bases: 3. The CDR3 coding sequence is TGTGCCAGCACCGGGACTACCACCGGGGAGCTGTTTTTT. Protein sequence: CASTGTTTGELFF.

The chain employs TRBV28 and TRBJ2-3; TRBD1 is a possible D gene (6 bases). Germline V gives CDR1 MDHEN, CDR2 SYDVKM. The CDR3 extends over 14 amino acids. Trimming took off 5 bases at V and 1 base at J, with 10 bases between the two ends. The CDR3 nucleotides read TGTGCCAGCAGTCTCCAGGGGCGCACAGATACGCAGTATTTT. Its translation: CASSLQGRTDTQYF.

The rearrangement links TRBV9 to TRBJ2-7; TRBD1 might be the D (6 bases). The germline CDR1 and CDR2 sequences are SGDLS and YYNGEE. This CDR3 region has 14 residues. V was pared by 0 bases and J by 2 bases, with 9 bases between. Written as DNA, the CDR3 is TGTGCCAGCAGCGTAGAACAGGGTACCTACGAGCAGTACTTC. Translation: CASSVEQGTYEQYF.

This clone has only one observation. V gene TRBV7-2 combines with J gene TRBJ2-7; D is unresolved. The V gene's germline CDR1 is SGHTA and CDR2 FQGNSA. The CDR3 is 14 residues long. Trimming cost V 2 bases and J 0 bases, with 8 bases left between them. The CDR3 DNA is TGTGCCAGCAGCTTAAGTAGGGACTCCTACGAGCAGTACTTC. Its translation: CASSLSRDSYEQYF.

The chain links TRBV9 to TRBJ2-1, with TRBD2 matching 10 bases. V trimming: 4 bases; J trimming: 5 bases; junction bases outside the gene matches: 6. CDR1 and CDR2 from the germline V gene are SGDLS and YYNGEE. This CDR3 has 15 residues. The CDR3 region has the DNA TGTGCCAGCAGCTCCGGACTAGCGGACAACAATGAGCAGTTCTTC. Its protein is CASSSGLADNNEQFF.

The V call is TRBV10-3, the J call TRBJ2-3, with D possibly matching TRBD1 (5 bases). The CDR3 covers 13 residues. Germline CDR1 and CDR2: ENHRY and SYGVKD. With 6 bases removed from V and 2 bases from J, the gap between germline ends came to 9 bases. CDR3 nucleotide sequence: TGTGCCATCAGCCCAGGGAACACAGATACGCAGTATTTT. Protein sequence: CAISPGNTDTQYF.

The chain couples TRBV9 to TRBJ2-6; D perhaps matches TRBD1 (6 bases). The germline V and J ends were trimmed by 2 bases and 4 bases, with 10 bases remaining between them. There are 15 residues in the CDR3. Germline V gene data show CDR1 as SGDLS and CDR2 as YYNGEE. CDR3 bases: TGTGCCAGCAGCGTGGGACAATCAGGGGCCAACGTCCTGACTTTC. Translated, it gives CASSVGQSGANVLTF.

The rearrangement links TRBV27 to TRBJ2-1; 11 bases align to TRBD2. CDR1 is MNHEY and CDR2 is SMNVEV in the germline V gene (reference sequence). CDR3 length: 15 residues. The J segment lost 8 bases and the V segment lost 7 bases, leaving 10 bases of the junction unmatched. The CDR3 nucleotides read TGTGCCAGCAACCTAGCGGGAGGTTTTTACGATGAGCAGTTCTTC. Protein sequence: CASNLAGGFYDEQFF.

This clone was picked up a small number of times. The CDR3 nucleotides read TGTGCCAGCAGTTTTGGGGGGCGGACGAACGGCTACACCTTC. Its protein is CASSFGGRTNGYTF. V gene TRBV28 combines with J gene TRBJ1-2, with D possibly matching TRBD1 (6 bases). The CDR3 totals 14 residues. Germline V CDR1 and CDR2: MDHEN, SYDVKM. The ends were cut back, 3 bases at V and 8 bases at J, with 16 bases in the middle.

The V and J genes are TRBV27 and TRBJ2-2; tentatively, D is TRBD2 (6 bases). Trimming shortened V by 5 bases and J by 3 bases, and 10 bases separated the two germline ends. CDR1 is MNHEY, CDR2 SMNVEV, per germline (reference sequence). The CDR3 consists of 14 residues. The CDR3 spells CASSDLAYTGELFF. In DNA, the CDR3 is TGTGCCAGCAGTGACCTAGCGTACACCGGGGAGCTGTTTTTT.